Listed here is a single T cell receptor (beta chain). Recruitment covered about 25 US areas and drew participants whose ages spanned about 18 to 100 years. Recovered participants had two consecutive negative NP/OP PCR tests, healthcare professional clearance, or symptom resolution. Original processing notes: Reference gene primer amplification gave estimated nucleated cell counts. Sequenced by immunoSEQ multiplex PCR; TCRdb stores in-frame clones only, minus some. Clonal size and the V and J genes are those of that table, whereas D and trimming came from the DNA. The sample has fewer than 150,000 clones; roughly four fifths are singletons. The sample is drawn from a study of blood T cell repertoires in COVID-19. Overall study context: Nucleic acid was either cDNA or gDNA, and it came from T cells, B-cell-depleted T cells, or PBMCs.

The V and J ends lost 1 base and 1 base respectively, with 13 bases between them. The CDR3 has 16 amino acids. CDR1 is LGHDT, CDR2 YNNKEL, per germline (reference sequence). Source material: PBMCs or T cells enriched from blood (not recorded which). This rearrangement joins TRBV3-1 (or the pseudogene TRBV3-2) to TRBJ1-2; the D gene is possibly TRBD1 (5 bases). The receptor comes from a young man who had recovered from COVID-19. The CDR3: CASSQGEGRLNYGYTF. CDR3 DNA sequence: TGTGCCAGCAGCCAAGGGGAGGGGCGTCTTAACTATGGCTACACCTTC.